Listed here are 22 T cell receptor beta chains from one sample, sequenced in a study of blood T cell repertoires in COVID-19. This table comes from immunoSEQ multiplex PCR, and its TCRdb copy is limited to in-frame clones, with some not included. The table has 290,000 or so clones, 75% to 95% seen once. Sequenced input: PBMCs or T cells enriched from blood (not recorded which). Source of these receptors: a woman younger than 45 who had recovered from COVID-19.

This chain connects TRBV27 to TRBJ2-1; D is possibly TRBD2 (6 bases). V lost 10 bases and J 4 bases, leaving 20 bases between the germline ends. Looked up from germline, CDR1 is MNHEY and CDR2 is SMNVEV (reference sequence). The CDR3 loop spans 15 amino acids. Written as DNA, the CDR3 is TGTGCCACATACGGGAGTACGCGTGGTTACAATGAGCAGTTCTTC. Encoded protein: CATYGSTRGYNEQFF.

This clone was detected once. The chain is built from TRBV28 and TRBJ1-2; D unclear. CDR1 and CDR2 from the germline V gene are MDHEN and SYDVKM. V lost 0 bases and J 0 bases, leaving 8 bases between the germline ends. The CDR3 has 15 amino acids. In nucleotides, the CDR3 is TGTGCCAGCAGTTTATGGGTAGCAGCTAACTATGGCTACACCTTC. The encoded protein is CASSLWVAANYGYTF.

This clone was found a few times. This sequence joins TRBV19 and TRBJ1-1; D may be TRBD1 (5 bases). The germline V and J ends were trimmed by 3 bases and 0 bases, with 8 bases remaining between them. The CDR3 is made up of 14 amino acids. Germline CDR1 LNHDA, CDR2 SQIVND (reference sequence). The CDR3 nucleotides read TGTGCCAGTAGTATGACAGCCATGAACACTGAAGCTTTCTTT. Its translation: CASSMTAMNTEAFF.

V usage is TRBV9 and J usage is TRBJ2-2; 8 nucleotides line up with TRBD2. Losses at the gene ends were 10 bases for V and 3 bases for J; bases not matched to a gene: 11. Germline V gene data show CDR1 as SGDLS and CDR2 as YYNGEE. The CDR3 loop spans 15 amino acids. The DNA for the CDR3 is TGTGCCCCCACGCCGGGGGGGGTGGACACCGGGGAGCTGTTTTTT. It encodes CAPTPGGVDTGELFF.

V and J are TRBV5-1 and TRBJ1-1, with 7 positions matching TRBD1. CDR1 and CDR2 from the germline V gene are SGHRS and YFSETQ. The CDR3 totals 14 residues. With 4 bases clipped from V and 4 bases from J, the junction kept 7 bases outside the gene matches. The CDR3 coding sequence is TGCGCCAGCAGCCGTACTAACAGGGGCACTGAAGCTTTCTTT. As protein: CASSRTNRGTEAFF.

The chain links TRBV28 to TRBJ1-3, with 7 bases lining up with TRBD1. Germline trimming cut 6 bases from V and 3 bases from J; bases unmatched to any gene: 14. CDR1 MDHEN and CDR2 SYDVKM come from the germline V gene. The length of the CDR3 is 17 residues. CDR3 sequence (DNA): TGTGCCAGCAGCCAGTGGACAGGTCGTTCTGATGGAAACACCATATATTTT. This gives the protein CASSQWTGRSDGNTIYF.

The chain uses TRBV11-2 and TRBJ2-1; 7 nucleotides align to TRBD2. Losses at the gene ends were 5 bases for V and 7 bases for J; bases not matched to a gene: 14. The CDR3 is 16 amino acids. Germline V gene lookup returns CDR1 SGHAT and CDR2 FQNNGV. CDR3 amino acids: CASSPPRVGTKNEQFF. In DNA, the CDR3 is TGTGCCAGCAGCCCCCCCCGTGTCGGGACTAAAAATGAGCAGTTCTTC. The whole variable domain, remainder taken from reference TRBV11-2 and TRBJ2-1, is EAGVAQSPRYKIIEKRQSVAFWCNPISGHATLYWYQQILGQGPKLLIQFQNNGVVDDSQLPKDRFSAERLKGVDSTLKIQPAKLEDSAVYLCASSPPRVGTKNEQFFGPGTRLTVL.

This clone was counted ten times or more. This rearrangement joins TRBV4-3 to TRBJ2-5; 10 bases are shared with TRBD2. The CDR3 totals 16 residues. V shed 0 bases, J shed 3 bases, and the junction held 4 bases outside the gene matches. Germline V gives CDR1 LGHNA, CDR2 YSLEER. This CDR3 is CASSQDLAGEKETQYF. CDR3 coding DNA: TGCGCCAGCAGCCAAGATCTAGCGGGAGAAAAAGAGACCCAGTACTTC.

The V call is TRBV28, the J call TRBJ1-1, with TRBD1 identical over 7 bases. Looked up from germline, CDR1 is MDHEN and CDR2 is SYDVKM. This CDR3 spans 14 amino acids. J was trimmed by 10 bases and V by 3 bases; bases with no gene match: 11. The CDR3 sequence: CASSLEDRARGAFF. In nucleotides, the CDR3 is TGTGCCAGCAGTTTGGAAGACAGGGCTCGGGGAGCTTTCTTT.

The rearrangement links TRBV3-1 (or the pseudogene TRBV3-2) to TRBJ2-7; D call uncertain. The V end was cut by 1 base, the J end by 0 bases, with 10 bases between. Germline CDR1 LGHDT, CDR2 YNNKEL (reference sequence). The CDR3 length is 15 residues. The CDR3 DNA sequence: TGTGCCAGCAGCCAAGGAGTAACTAACTCCTACGAGCAGTACTTC. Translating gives CASSQGVTNSYEQYF.

The CDR3 loop is CASSLSGVTEAFF. CDR3 DNA: TGTGCCAGCAGCTTGTCAGGGGTCACTGAAGCTTTCTTT. The rearrangement uses TRBV5-6 and TRBJ1-1, with D perhaps matching TRBD1 (6 bases). Trimming shortened V by 1 base and J by 4 bases, and 8 bases separated the two germline ends. Germline V gene sequence: CDR1 SGHDT, CDR2 YYEEEE. The CDR3 spans 13 residues.

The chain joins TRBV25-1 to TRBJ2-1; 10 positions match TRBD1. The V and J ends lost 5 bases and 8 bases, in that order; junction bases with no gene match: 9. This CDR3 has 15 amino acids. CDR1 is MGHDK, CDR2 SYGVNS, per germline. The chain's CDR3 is CASSSGQGVGDEQFF. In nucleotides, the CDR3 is TGTGCCAGCAGTTCTGGACAGGGGGTAGGGGATGAGCAGTTCTTC.

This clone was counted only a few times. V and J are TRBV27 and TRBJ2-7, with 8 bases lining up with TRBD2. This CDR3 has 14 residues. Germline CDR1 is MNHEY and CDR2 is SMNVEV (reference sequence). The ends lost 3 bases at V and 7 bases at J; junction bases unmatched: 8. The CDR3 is CASSFRTSRREQYF. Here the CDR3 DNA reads TGTGCCAGCAGTTTCAGGACTAGCCGGCGGGAGCAGTACTTC.

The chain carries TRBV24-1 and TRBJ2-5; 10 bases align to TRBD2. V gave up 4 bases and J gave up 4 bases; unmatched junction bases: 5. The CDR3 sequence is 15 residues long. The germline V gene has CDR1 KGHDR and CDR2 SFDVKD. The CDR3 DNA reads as TGTGCCACCAGTGACCAAAGCGGGAGGGGAGAGACCCAGTACTTC. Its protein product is CATSDQSGRGETQYF.

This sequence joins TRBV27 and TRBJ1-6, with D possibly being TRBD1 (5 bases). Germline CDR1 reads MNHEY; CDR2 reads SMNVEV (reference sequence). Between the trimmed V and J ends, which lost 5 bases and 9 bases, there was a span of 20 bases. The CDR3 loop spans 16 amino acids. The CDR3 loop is CASSPRTGTGGSPLHF. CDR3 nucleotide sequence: TGTGCCAGCAGTCCGAGAACCGGGACGGGAGGTTCACCCCTCCACTTT.

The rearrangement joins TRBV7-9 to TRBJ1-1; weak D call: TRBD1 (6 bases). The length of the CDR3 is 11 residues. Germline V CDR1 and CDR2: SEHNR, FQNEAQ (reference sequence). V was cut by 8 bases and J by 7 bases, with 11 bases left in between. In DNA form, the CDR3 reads TGTGCCAGCCGATCACAGGGTGAAGCTTTCTTT. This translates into CASRSQGEAFF.

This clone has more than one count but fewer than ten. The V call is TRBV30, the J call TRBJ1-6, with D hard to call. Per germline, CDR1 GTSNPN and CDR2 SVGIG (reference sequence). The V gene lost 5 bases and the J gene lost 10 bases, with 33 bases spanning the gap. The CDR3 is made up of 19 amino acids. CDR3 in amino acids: CAWLPGYAGMGSLGSPLHF. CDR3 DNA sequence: TGTGCCTGGCTCCCGGGATACGCGGGTATGGGAAGTTTAGGATCACCCCTCCACTTT.

CDR3 in amino acids: CASSDDRDEQYF. The CDR3 coding sequence is TGTGCCAGTAGTGACGACAGGGACGAGCAGTACTTC. The chain combines TRBV19 with TRBJ2-7; 7 bases are shared with TRBD1. Germline-derived CDR1 and CDR2 are LNHDA and SQIVND (reference sequence). V was pared by 5 bases and J by 5 bases, with 3 bases of the junction left unmatched. The CDR3 is 12 residues long.

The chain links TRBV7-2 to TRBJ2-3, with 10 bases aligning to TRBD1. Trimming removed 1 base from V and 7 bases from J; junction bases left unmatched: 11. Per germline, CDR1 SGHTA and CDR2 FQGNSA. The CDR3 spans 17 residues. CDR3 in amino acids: CASSLGPGQGFTHTQYF. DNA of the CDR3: TGTGCCAGCAGCTTAGGCCCGGGACAGGGGTTTACTCATACGCAGTATTTT. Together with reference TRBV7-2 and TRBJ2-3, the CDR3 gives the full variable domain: GAGVSQSPSNKVTEKGKDVELRCDPISGHTALYWYRQSLGQGLEFLIYFQGNSAPDKSGLPSDRFSAERTGGSVSTLTIQRTQQEDSAVYLCASSLGPGQGFTHTQYFGPGTRLTVL.

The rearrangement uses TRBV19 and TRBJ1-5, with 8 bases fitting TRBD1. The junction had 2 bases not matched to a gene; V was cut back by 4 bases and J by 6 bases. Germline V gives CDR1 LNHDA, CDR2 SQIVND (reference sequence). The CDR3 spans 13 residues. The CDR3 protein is CASSTDRAQPQHF. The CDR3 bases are TGTGCCAGTAGTACGGACAGGGCTCAGCCCCAGCATTTT.

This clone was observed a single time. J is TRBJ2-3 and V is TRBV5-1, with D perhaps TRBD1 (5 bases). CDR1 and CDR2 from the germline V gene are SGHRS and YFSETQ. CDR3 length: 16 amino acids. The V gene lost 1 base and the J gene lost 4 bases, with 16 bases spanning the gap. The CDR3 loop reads CASSLSGLDGADTQYF. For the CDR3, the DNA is TGCGCCAGCAGCTTGTCAGGGTTGGATGGGGCAGATACGCAGTATTTT.

CDR3 region: CASRETTDTQYF. The CDR3 coding sequence is TGTGCCAGCAGGGAGACTACAGATACGCAGTATTTT. V and J are TRBV28 and TRBJ2-3; D unresolved. CDR1 is MDHEN and CDR2 is SYDVKM in the germline V gene. V shed 6 bases and J shed 3 bases, with 7 bases lying between them. The CDR3 contains 12 residues.